Listed below are T cell receptor beta chains from one sample, sequenced in a study of OX40 agonist ivuxolimab in advanced cancers. Using immunoSEQ multiplex PCR, the repertoire was profiled, and TCRdb retains in-frame clones only, with some absent. This sample carries roughly 50,000 clones, roughly nine tenths of them seen once, and the ten largest clones take 10% to 15%. This specimen was CD4+ or CD8+ T cells sorted from blood, taken in a trial of the OX40 agonist ivuxolimab. The receptor source for this set is an adult with an advanced solid tumor such as melanoma, head and neck, liver or kidney cancer. CDR3s include the opening cysteine and the closing phenylalanine or tryptophan. D genes are given only for firm matches. Expanded clones get a size class; other rows say once, few or many, or leave the size out.

size,length,D,V,J,CDR3,DNA
NA,12,NA,TRBV6-6,TRBJ2-5,CASRWGAETQYF,TGTGCCAGCCGCTGGGGGGCAGAGACCCAGTACTTC
NA,10,NA,TRBV6-6,TRBJ2-5,CASSSETQYF,TGTGCCAGCAGTTCAGAGACCCAGTACTTC
NA,14,NA,TRBV9,TRBJ2-3,CASSVGVDTDTQYF,TGTGCCAGCAGCGTAGGGGTAGATACAGATACGCAGTATTTT
NA,15,NA,TRBV6-5,TRBJ2-7,CASSSASANSYEQYF,TGTGCCAGCAGTTCCGCCTCGGCGAACTCCTACGAGCAGTACTTC
NA,15,TRBD1,TRBV5-1,TRBJ1-2,CASSLGDRALYGYTF,TGCGCCAGCAGCTTGGGGGACAGGGCCCTCTATGGCTACACCTTC
NA,17,TRBD1,TRBV2,TRBJ2-6,CASRPTGGASGANVLTF,TGTGCCAGCAGGCCGACAGGGGGAGCCTCTGGGGCCAACGTCCTGACTTTC
NA,16,TRBD2,TRBV4-1,TRBJ2-3,CASSQDGLAGTDTQYF,TGCGCCAGCAGCCAAGATGGGCTAGCGGGAACAGATACGCAGTATTTT
NA,13,NA,TRBV6-6,TRBJ2-6,CASRLLGANVLTF,TGTGCCAGCAGGCTGTTGGGGGCCAACGTCCTGACTTTC
NA,16,NA,TRBV6-5,TRBJ1-5,CASSSTPFYSNQPQHF,TGTGCCAGCAGTTCGACGCCCTTTTATAGCAATCAGCCCCAGCATTTT
NA,13,TRBD2,TRBV5-4,TRBJ2-4,CASSLKRDRIQYF,TGTGCCAGCAGCTTAAAGCGGGATCGCATTCAGTACTTC
NA,15,TRBD1,TRBV4-1,TRBJ1-2,CASSRIDRVSYGYTF,TGCGCCAGCAGCCGGATAGACAGGGTTAGCTATGGCTACACCTTC
few,14,NA,TRBV6-1,TRBJ1-2,CASSEAGSNYGYTF,TGTGCCAGCAGTGAAGCGGGCAGTAACTATGGCTACACCTTC
NA,12,NA,TRBV6-1,TRBJ1-2,CASRRPHYGYTF,TGTGCCAGCAGAAGACCACATTATGGCTACACCTTC
once,15,TRBD1,TRBV6-5,TRBJ2-1,CASSSGQGSYNEQFF,TGTGCCAGCAGCTCCGGACAGGGGTCCTACAATGAGCAGTTCTTC
NA,13,NA,TRBV5-1,TRBJ2-2,CASSLQGTGELFF,TGCGCCAGCAGCTTACAGGGAACCGGGGAGCTGTTTTTT
NA,14,TRBD1,TRBV28,TRBJ2-1,CASSTRTGRNEQFF,TGTGCCAGCAGCACTAGGACAGGGAGGAATGAGCAGTTCTTC
once,16,TRBD1,TRBV7-9,TRBJ1-1,CASSPRDRGESTEAFF,TGTGCCAGCAGCCCAAGGGACAGGGGGGAGAGCACTGAAGCTTTCTTT